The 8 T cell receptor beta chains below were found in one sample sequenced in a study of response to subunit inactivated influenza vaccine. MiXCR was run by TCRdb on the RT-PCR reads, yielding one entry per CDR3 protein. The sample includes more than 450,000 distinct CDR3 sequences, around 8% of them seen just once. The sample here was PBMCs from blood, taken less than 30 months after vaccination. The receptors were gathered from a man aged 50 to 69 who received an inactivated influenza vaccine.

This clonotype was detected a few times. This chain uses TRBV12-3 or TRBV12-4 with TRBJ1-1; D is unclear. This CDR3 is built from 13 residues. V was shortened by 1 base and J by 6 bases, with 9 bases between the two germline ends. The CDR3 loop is CASSLGPRPEAFF. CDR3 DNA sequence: TGTGCCAGCAGTTTAGGGCCACGTCCTGAAGCTTTCTTT.

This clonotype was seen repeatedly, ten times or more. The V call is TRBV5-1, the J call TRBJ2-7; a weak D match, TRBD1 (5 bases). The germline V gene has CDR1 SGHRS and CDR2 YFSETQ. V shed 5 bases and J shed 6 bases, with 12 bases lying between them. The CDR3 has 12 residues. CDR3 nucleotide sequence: TGCGCCAGCAGTTACGGACAAAGCGAGCAGTACTTC. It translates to CASSYGQSEQYF.

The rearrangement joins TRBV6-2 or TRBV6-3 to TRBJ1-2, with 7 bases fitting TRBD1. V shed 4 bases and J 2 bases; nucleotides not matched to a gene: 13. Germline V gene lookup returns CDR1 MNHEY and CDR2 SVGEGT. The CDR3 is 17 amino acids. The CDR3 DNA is TGTGCCAGCAGTTCCGTCAGACAGGGTACGCCCAACTATGGCTACACCTTC. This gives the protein CASSSVRQGTPNYGYTF.

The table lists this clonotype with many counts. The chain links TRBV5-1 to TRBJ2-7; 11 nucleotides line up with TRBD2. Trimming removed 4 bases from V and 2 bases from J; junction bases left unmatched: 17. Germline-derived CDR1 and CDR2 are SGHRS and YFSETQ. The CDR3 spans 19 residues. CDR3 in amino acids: CASSPGLAGPRGKAYEQYF. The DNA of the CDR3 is TGCGCCAGCAGCCCAGGACTAGCGGGTCCCCGAGGGAAGGCCTACGAGCAGTACTTC.

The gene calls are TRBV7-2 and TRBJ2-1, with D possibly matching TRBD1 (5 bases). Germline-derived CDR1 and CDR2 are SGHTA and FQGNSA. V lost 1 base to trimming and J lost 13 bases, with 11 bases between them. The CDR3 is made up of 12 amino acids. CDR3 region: CASSLGQGSQFF. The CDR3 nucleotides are TGTGCCAGCAGCTTAGGGCAGGGTTCCCAGTTCTTC.

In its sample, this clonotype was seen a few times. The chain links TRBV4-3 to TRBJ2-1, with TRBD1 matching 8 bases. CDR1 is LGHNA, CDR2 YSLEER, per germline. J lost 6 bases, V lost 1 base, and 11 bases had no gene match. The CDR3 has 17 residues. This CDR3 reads CASSQGGTRTGSNEQFF. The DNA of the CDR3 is TGCGCCAGCAGCCAAGGTGGGACTCGGACAGGGAGCAATGAGCAGTTCTTC.

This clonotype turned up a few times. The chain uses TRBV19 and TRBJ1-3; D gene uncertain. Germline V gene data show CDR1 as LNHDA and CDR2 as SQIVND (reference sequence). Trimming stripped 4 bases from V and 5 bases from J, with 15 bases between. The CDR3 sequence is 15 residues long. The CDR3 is CASSTRLGKRNTIYF. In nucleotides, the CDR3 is TGTGCCAGTAGTACCCGACTGGGCAAAAGAAACACCATATATTTT.

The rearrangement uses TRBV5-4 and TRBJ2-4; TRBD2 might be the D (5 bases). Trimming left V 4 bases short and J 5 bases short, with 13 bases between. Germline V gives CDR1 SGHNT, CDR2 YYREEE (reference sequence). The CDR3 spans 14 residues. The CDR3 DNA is TGTGCCAGCAGCGGGGTGGGAGCGGAAAACATTCAGTACTTC. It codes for CASSGVGAENIQYF. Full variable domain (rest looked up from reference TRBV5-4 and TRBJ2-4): ETGVTQSPTHLIKTRGQQVTLRCSSQSGHNTVSWYQQALGQGPQFIFQYYREEENGRGNFPPRFSGLQFPNYSSELNVNALELDDSALYLCASSGVGAENIQYFGAGTRLSVL.